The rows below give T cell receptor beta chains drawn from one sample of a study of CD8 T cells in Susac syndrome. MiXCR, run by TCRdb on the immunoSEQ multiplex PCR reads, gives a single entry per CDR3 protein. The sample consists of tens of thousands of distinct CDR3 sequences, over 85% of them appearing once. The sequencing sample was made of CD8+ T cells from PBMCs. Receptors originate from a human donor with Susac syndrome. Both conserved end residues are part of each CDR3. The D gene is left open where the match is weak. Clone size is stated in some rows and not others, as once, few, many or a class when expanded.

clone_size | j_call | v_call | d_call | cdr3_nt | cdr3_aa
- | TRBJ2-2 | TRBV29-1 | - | TGCAGCGTTGAAGGGGGAACCGGGGAGCTGTTTTTT | CSVEGGTGELFF
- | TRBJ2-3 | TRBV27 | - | TGTGCCAGCAGTTTATCATTGCCCGGGGGAGATACGCAGTATTTT | CASSLSLPGGDTQYF
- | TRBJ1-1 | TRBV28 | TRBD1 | TGTGCCAGCAGTCTGCAGGGGGACACTGAAGCTTTCTTT | CASSLQGDTEAFF
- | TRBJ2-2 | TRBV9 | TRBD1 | TGTGCCAGCAGCGTTACTCGGGACAGGGGGAACTCGGGGGAGCTGTTTTTT | CASSVTRDRGNSGELFF
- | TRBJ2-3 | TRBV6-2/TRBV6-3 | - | TGTGCCAGCAGTTATACGGGGTCACGCACAGATACGCAGTATTTT | CASSYTGSRTDTQYF
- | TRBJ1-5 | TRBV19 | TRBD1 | TGTGCCAGTAGTGCCGGACAGGGATGGATCCCTCAGGCCAGACAGCCCCAGCATTTT | CASSAGQGWIPQARQPQHF
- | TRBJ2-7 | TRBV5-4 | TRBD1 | TGTGCCAGCAGCGGACAGGGAGACCAGTACTTC | CASSGQGDQYF
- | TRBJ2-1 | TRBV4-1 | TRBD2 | TGCGCCAGCAGCCGTAGCGGGGGGCTAAACAATGAGCAGTTCTTC | CASSRSGGLNNEQFF
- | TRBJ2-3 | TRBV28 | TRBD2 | TGTGCCAGCAGTCCCCGGACTAGCTTTGGGACAGATACGCAGTATTTT | CASSPRTSFGTDTQYF
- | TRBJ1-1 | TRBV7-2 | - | TGTGCCAGCAGCTTGGAAGTGGGCACTGAAGCTTTCTTT | CASSLEVGTEAFF
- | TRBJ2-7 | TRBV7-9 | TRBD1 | TGTGCCAGCAGTCGACAGGGGACCTACGAGCAGTACTTC | CASSRQGTYEQYF
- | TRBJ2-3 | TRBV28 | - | TGTGCCAGCAGTTTATCCGGGGGCTTCAATAGCGCCACAGATACGCAGTATTTT | CASSLSGGFNSATDTQYF
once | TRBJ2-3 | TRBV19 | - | TGTGCCAGTAGTCACCCTGCAGATACGCAGTATTTT | CASSHPADTQYF
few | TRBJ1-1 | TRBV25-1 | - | TGTGCCAGCAGTCTGGCACTGAACACTGAAGCTTTCTTT | CASSLALNTEAFF
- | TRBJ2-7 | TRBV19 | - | TGTGCCAGTAGTCCGCAGGGCACCTACGAGCAGTACTTC | CASSPQGTYEQYF
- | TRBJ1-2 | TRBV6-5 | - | TGTGCCAGCAGGTCCGTCGGGGATGGCTACACCTTC | CASRSVGDGYTF
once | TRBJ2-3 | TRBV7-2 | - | TGTGCCAGCAGCTTAGGGTCAGCAGATACGCAGTATTTT | CASSLGSADTQYF
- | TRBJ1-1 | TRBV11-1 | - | TGTGCCAGCAGCTTAGCGCGGCACACTGAAGCTTTCTTT | CASSLARHTEAFF
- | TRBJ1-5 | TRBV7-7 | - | TGTGCTAGCAGCTCCTCGGGGGGTAAAGGAGCAAATCAGCCCCAGCATTTT | CASSSSGGKGANQPQHF
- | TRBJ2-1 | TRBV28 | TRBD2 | TGTGCCAGCAGGTCTAGCGGGGGGGGTAATGAGCAGTTCTTC | CASRSSGGGNEQFF
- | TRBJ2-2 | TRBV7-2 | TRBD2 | TGTGCCAGCAGCTTAGCGGGGGGGGCCGGGGAGCTGTTTTTT | CASSLAGGAGELFF
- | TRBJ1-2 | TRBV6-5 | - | TGTGCCAGCCACCCTGGTTCCGGCTATGGCTACACCTTC | CASHPGSGYGYTF
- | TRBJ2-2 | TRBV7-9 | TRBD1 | TGTGCCAGCAGCTTAACAGGGGGGTCCGGGGAGCTGTTTTTT | CASSLTGGSGELFF
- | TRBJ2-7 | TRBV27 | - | TGTGCCAGCAGTTTATCCCGGTATTACTACGAGCAGTACTTC | CASSLSRYYYEQYF
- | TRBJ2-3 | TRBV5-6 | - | TGTGCCAGCAGCTTCTACGGCTCAAAGTATTTT | CASSFYGSKYF
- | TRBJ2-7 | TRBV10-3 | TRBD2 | TGTGCAATCAGTGATCCGGCTAGCGGGGGGTCAGACGAGCAGTACTTC | CAISDPASGGSDEQYF
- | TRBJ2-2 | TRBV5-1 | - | TGCGCCAGCAGCACTGGGACCCTCCCGGAGCTGTTTTTT | CASSTGTLPELFF
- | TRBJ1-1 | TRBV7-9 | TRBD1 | TGTGCCAGCAGCTTGACAGGGGGCTCTGAAGCTTTCTTT | CASSLTGGSEAFF
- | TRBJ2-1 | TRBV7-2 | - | TGTGCCAGCAGCTCCCGGCTCGGGGGCCTCATGGGGAATGAGCAGTTCTTC | CASSSRLGGLMGNEQFF
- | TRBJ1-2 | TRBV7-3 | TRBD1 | TGTGCCAGCAGCTGGGGACAGCAGTATGGCTACACCTTC | CASSWGQQYGYTF
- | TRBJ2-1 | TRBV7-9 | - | TGTGCCAGCAGCTCGCGGTGGTCCGATGAGCAGTTCTTC | CASSSRWSDEQFF
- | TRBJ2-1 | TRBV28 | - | TGTGCCAGCAGGCCTCCCGGGGATGAGCAGTTCTTC | CASRPPGDEQFF
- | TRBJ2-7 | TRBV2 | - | TGTGCCAGCAGTGAATTGGAACCGGGTGCCCGCGAGCAGTACTTC | CASSELEPGAREQYF
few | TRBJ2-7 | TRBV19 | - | TGTGCCAGTAGTATCTCCGGACAGATTTCGTATTACGAGCAGTACTTC | CASSISGQISYYEQYF
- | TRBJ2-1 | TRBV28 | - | TGTGCCAGCAGTGCAGCCCTTAGCTCCTACAATGAGCAGTTCTTC | CASSAALSSYNEQFF
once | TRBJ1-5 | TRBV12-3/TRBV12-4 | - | TGTGCCAGCAGTTTATACAGGGAGAATCAGCCCCAGCATTTT | CASSLYRENQPQHF
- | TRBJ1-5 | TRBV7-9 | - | TGTGCCAGCAGCTTAGGGGGCAGGGGAGGTTATAGCAATCAGCCCCAGCATTTT | CASSLGGRGGYSNQPQHF
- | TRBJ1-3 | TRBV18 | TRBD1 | TGTGCCAGCTCACCATACGGGACAGGACGACCTGGAAACACCATATATTTT | CASSPYGTGRPGNTIYF
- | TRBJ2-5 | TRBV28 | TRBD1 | TGTGCCAGCAGTCCGCTTCTAACAGGGGAAGAGACCCAGTACTTC | CASSPLLTGEETQYF
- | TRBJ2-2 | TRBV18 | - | TGTGCCAGCTCACCCCCGACAGGCGGATCGAACACCGGGGAGCTGTTTTTT | CASSPPTGGSNTGELFF
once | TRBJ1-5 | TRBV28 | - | TGTGCCAGCAGACTTGGACCTAGCAATCAGCCCCAGCATTTT | CASRLGPSNQPQHF